This T cell receptor beta chain was observed in a study of brain T cells in children with intractable seizures. In germline, CDR1 is SGHAT, CDR2 FQDESV (reference sequence). Trimming left V 5 bases short and J 0 bases short, with 5 bases between. The CDR3 has 13 amino acids. As regards this clone: What it binds is not known.

This table comes from immunoSEQ multiplex PCR, and its TCRdb copy is limited to in-frame clones, with some not included. The table lists 300,000 to 400,000 clones, roughly 93% of them singletons. Notes on the study in general: Only CDR3 sequence similarity suggested viral specificity, without known HCMV serostatus. Clones missing pre-surgery may reflect undersampling of that blood sample.

This sample's time point: blood from clinic visit 5 months post-surgery; TSC patient then seizure free. Only cases whose brain tissue showed the highest T cell transcript signatures were sequenced. At least one anti-epileptic drug was given before surgery. The sample in question was peripheral blood, obtained about 5 months after surgery. This TCR was sampled from a boy less than two years old with tuberous sclerosis and intractable seizures. The chain uses TRBV11-1 and TRBJ1-5; D is unclear. The CDR3 loop reads CASSRTSNQPQHF. The CDR3 nucleotides are TGTGCCAGCAGCCGAACTAGCAATCAGCCCCAGCATTTT.